These T cell receptor beta chains were read from a single sample in a study of blood T cell repertoires in COVID-19. TCRdb keeps only in-frame clones here, not all; method: immunoSEQ multiplex PCR. The sample has 270,000 or so clones; about 90% are singletons. Sequenced: peripheral blood. The receptors shown here come from a woman aged 25 to 39 with COVID-19, enrolled during active disease. CDR3s include the opening cysteine and the closing phenylalanine or tryptophan. A D gene is named only where the DNA matches it firmly. Only part of the rows carry a size: once, few, many, or a class if the clone is expanded.

d_gene,j_gene,len,v_gene,abundance,CDR3aa,CDR3nt
NA,TRBJ1-3,15,TRBV27,NA,CASSLSGGSGNTIYF,TGTGCCAGCAGTTTATCGGGGGGCTCTGGAAACACCATATATTTT
NA,TRBJ2-5,16,TRBV4-2,NA,CASSPPGQQGEETQYF,TGTGCCAGCAGCCCCCCGGGACAACAAGGGGAAGAGACCCAGTACTTC
TRBD1,TRBJ1-2,16,TRBV19,NA,CASGQGMSDANYGYTF,TGTGCCAGCGGACAGGGTATGAGCGACGCTAACTATGGCTACACCTTC
TRBD1,TRBJ1-5,14,TRBV5-1,NA,CASSPTGSGQPQHF,TGCGCCAGCAGCCCGACAGGGTCGGGGCAGCCCCAGCATTTT
NA,TRBJ2-7,17,TRBV11-2,NA,CASSLASGGLEVYEQYF,TGTGCCAGCAGCTTAGCGTCAGGGGGGCTTGAGGTCTACGAGCAGTACTTC
TRBD1,TRBJ1-2,13,TRBV2,NA,CASSGQGNYGYTF,TGTGCCAGCAGCGGACAGGGGAACTATGGCTACACCTTC
NA,TRBJ2-2,20,TRBV21-1,NA,CASSKVPGLAGGRWTGELFF,TGTGCCAGCAGCAAAGTACCGGGACTAGCGGGGGGGCGATGGACCGGGGAGCTGTTTTTT
TRBD1,TRBJ1-5,13,TRBV7-9,NA,CASRAGTGSVHHF,TGTGCCAGCAGGGCCGGGACAGGATCCGTCCATCATTTT
TRBD2,TRBJ2-4,14,TRBV13,NA,CASSPDSGGYIQYF,TGTGCCAGCAGCCCGGATTCGGGGGGGTACATTCAGTACTTC
NA,TRBJ1-1,13,TRBV5-5,NA,CASSLNPEVEAFF,TGTGCCAGCAGCTTGAACCCAGAAGTTGAAGCTTTCTTT
NA,TRBJ1-4,14,TRBV7-9,NA,CASSFRGTNEKLFF,TGTGCCAGCAGCTTTAGGGGGACGAATGAAAAACTGTTTTTT
NA,TRBJ2-5,12,TRBV3-1/TRBV3-2,once,CASLAGAETQYF,TGTGCCAGCCTCGCGGGCGCGGAGACCCAGTACTTC
NA,TRBJ2-2,15,TRBV19,NA,CASSIDERWAGELFF,TGTGCCAGTAGTATAGATGAGAGGTGGGCCGGGGAGCTGTTTTTT
NA,TRBJ2-5,14,TRBV4-1,NA,CASSPRHRKETQYF,TGCGCCAGCAGCCCGCGACACAGAAAAGAGACCCAGTACTTC
TRBD1,TRBJ1-1,13,TRBV29-1,NA,CSADRDQNTEAFF,TGCAGCGCGGACAGGGACCAGAACACTGAAGCTTTCTTT
NA,TRBJ2-7,14,TRBV2,NA,CAIGGQGNRYEQYF,TGTGCCATCGGCGGGCAGGGGAACCGCTACGAGCAGTACTTC
NA,TRBJ1-1,14,TRBV6-1,NA,CASSENPVNTEAFF,TGTGCCAGCAGTGAAAACCCAGTTAACACTGAAGCTTTCTTT
TRBD1,TRBJ1-1,15,TRBV5-4,NA,CASSLRTGTGSGAFF,TGTGCCAGCAGCTTAAGGACCGGGACAGGGTCTGGAGCTTTCTTT
NA,TRBJ2-7,13,TRBV18,few,CASSPLGASEQYF,TGTGCCAGCTCACCGCTGGGAGCATCCGAGCAGTACTTC
TRBD1,TRBJ2-3,14,TRBV9,NA,CASSVGDSVDTQYF,TGTGCCAGCAGCGTGGGGGACAGCGTGGATACGCAGTATTTT
NA,TRBJ2-1,15,TRBV9,NA,CASSVGGHFFVQQFF,TGTGCCAGCAGCGTAGGTGGTCACTTTTTTGTCCAACAGTTCTTC
NA,TRBJ2-3,17,TRBV5-6,few,CASSLFGFDTITDTQYF,TGTGCCAGCAGCTTGTTCGGTTTCGATACCATCACAGATACGCAGTATTTT
TRBD1,TRBJ1-6,14,TRBV5-1,once,CASSFQGDNSPLHF,TGCGCCAGCAGCTTCCAGGGGGACAATTCACCCCTCCACTTT
NA,TRBJ1-2,14,TRBV15,NA,CATSREKGGAVPTF,TGTGCCACCAGCAGAGAGAAGGGTGGGGCCGTCCCCACCTTC
TRBD1,TRBJ2-2,13,TRBV6-5,NA,CASSPQGPGELFF,TGTGCCAGCAGTCCACAGGGGCCCGGGGAGCTGTTTTTT
TRBD1,TRBJ2-2,16,TRBV11-2,few,CASSSRDRTNTGELFF,TGTGCCAGCAGCTCGAGGGACAGGACGAACACCGGGGAGCTGTTTTTT
TRBD2,TRBJ2-2,15,TRBV7-6,NA,CASSPTSLHTGELFF,TGTGCCAGCAGCCCGACTAGCCTACACACCGGGGAGCTGTTTTTT
NA,TRBJ2-2,15,TRBV27,once,CASSLRALKAGELFF,TGTGCCAGCAGTTTGCGGGCGCTTAAGGCCGGGGAGCTGTTTTTT
NA,TRBJ1-6,16,TRBV6-5,NA,CASSYSKWGGDSPLHF,TGTGCCAGCAGTTACTCGAAATGGGGGGGGGATTCACCCCTCCACTTT
NA,TRBJ1-1,13,TRBV6-1,few,CASSEDRNTEAFF,TGTGCCAGCAGTGAAGACAGGAACACTGAAGCTTTCTTT
TRBD1,TRBJ1-3,17,TRBV7-8,NA,CASSSIPRTGSGNTIYF,TGTGCCAGCAGCTCCATACCCCGGACAGGCTCTGGAAACACCATATATTTT
TRBD2,TRBJ2-3,16,TRBV5-1,NA,CASSFSGGAVRDTQYF,TGCGCCAGCAGTTTTAGCGGGGGGGCCGTAAGAGATACGCAGTATTTT
TRBD1,TRBJ2-1,13,TRBV12-3/TRBV12-4,NA,CASSRDRAPWEFF,TGTGCCAGCAGCCGCGACAGGGCACCCTGGGAGTTCTTC
NA,TRBJ1-1,14,TRBV7-8,NA,CASSILGPSTEAFF,TGTGCCAGCAGTATTCTTGGGCCCAGCACTGAAGCTTTCTTT
NA,TRBJ2-5,12,TRBV12-3/TRBV12-4,NA,CASSLTVETQYF,TGTGCCAGCAGTTTAACGGTAGAGACCCAGTACTTC
TRBD1,TRBJ2-7,15,TRBV5-1,NA,CASSWAGTAPYEQYF,TGCGCCAGCAGCTGGGCCGGGACAGCACCCTACGAGCAGTACTTC
TRBD2,TRBJ2-1,16,TRBV27,once,CASSGPSGGTYNEQFF,TGTGCCAGCAGTGGACCTAGCGGGGGGACCTACAATGAGCAGTTCTTC
NA,TRBJ1-6,13,TRBV5-1,NA,CASSLDFGSPLHF,TGCGCCAGCAGCTTGGATTTCGGTTCACCCCTCCACTTT
NA,TRBJ2-7,14,TRBV5-1,NA,CASSLGQPSYEQYF,TGCGCCAGCAGCCTGGGACAACCCTCCTACGAGCAGTACTTC
NA,TRBJ1-2,16,TRBV2,NA,CASSEYGGDLNYGYTF,TGTGCCAGCAGTGAATACGGCGGGGATCTTAACTATGGCTACACCTTC
NA,TRBJ1-2,14,TRBV7-9,NA,CASSIRPGSYGYTF,TGTGCCAGCAGCATCCGACCAGGGTCTTATGGCTACACCTTC
TRBD1,TRBJ2-7,18,TRBV4-1,once,CASSQSPGQGAFTYEQYF,TGCGCCAGCAGCCAATCCCCGGGACAGGGGGCCTTTACCTACGAGCAGTACTTC
NA,TRBJ2-7,14,TRBV5-1,NA,CASSLATWGDEQYF,TGCGCCAGCAGCTTGGCCACGTGGGGAGACGAGCAGTACTTC
TRBD1,TRBJ2-3,16,TRBV18,NA,CASSPSRTGKTDTQYF,TGTGCCAGCTCACCAAGCAGGACAGGGAAGACAGATACGCAGTATTTT
TRBD1,TRBJ1-4,17,TRBV7-9,NA,CASSLAPSDRTYEKLFF,TGTGCCAGCAGCTTAGCGCCCTCGGACAGGACGTATGAAAAACTGTTTTTT
TRBD1,TRBJ1-2,12,TRBV6-5,once,CASFTGEDGYTF,TGTGCCAGCTTCACAGGGGAGGATGGCTACACCTTC
NA,TRBJ2-1,14,TRBV10-3,NA,CATRLESSYNEQFF,TGTGCCACCCGACTAGAGAGCTCCTACAATGAGCAGTTCTTC
NA,TRBJ2-7,14,TRBV27,NA,CASSFIGVIDEQYF,TGTGCCAGCAGTTTTATCGGGGTCATCGACGAGCAGTACTTC
TRBD1,TRBJ2-7,14,TRBV19,NA,CASAGTASKREQYF,TGTGCCAGTGCCGGGACAGCGAGTAAGCGGGAGCAGTACTTC
NA,TRBJ2-7,13,TRBV5-1,NA,CASSRDSTYEQYF,TGCGCCAGCAGCCGAGACAGTACCTACGAGCAGTACTTC
NA,TRBJ1-2,15,TRBV6-5,NA,CASSGTRGGGYGYTF,TGTGCCAGCAGCGGGACAAGAGGGGGTGGCTATGGCTACACCTTC